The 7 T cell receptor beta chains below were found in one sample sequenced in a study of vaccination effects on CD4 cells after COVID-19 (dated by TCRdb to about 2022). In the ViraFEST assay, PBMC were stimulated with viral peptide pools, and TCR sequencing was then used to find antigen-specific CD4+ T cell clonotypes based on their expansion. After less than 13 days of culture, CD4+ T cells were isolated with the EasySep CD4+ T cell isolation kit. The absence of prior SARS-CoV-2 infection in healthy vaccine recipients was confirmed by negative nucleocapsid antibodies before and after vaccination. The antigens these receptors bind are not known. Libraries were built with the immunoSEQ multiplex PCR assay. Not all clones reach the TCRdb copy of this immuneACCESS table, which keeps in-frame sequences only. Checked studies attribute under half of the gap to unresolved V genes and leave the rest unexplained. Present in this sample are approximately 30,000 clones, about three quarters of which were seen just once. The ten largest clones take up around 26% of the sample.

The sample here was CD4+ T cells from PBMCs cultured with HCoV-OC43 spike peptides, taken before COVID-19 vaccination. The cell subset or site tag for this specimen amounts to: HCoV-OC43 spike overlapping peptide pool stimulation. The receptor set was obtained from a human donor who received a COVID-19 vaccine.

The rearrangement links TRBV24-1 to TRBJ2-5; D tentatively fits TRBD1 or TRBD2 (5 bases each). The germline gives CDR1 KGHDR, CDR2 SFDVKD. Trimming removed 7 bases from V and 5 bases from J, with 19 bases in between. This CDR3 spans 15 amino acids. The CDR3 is CATSSTDGAGETQYF. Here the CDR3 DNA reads TGTGCCACCAGCTCTACGGACGGGGCCGGGGAGACCCAGTACTTC.

This CDR3 reads CASMLSGRLAGATDTQYF. CDR3 nucleotides: TGTGCCAGTATGCTATCCGGCCGACTAGCGGGGGCAACAGATACGCAGTATTTT. V usage is TRBV19 and J usage is TRBJ2-3; 12 nucleotides line up with TRBD2. Germline V gene sequence: CDR1 LNHDA, CDR2 SQIVND (reference sequence). CDR3 length: 18 amino acids. V was clipped by 7 bases and J by 3 bases; unmatched bases: 14.

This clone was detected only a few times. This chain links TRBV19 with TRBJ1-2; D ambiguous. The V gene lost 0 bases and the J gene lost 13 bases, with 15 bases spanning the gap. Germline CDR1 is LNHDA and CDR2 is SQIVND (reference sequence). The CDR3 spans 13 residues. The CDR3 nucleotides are TGTGCCAGTAGTATAGACCCCGTGGCGTTAGTCACCTTC. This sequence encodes CASSIDPVALVTF. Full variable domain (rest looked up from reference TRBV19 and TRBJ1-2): DGGITQSPKYLFRKEGQNVTLSCEQNLNHDAMYWYRQDPGQGLRLIYYSQIVNDFQKGDIAEGYSVSREKKESFPLTVTSAQKNPTAFYLCASSIDPVALVTFGSGTRLTVV.

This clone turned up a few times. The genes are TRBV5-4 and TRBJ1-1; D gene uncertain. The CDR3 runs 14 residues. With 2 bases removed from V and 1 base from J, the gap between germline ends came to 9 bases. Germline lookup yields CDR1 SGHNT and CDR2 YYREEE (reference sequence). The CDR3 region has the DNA TGTGCCAGCAGCTTTTCTCCAGAGAACACTGAAGCTTTCTTT. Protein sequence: CASSFSPENTEAFF.

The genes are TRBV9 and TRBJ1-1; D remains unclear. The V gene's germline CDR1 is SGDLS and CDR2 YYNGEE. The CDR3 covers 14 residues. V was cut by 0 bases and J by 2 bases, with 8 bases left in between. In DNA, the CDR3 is TGTGCCAGCAGCGTAGACGCAGATAACACTGAAGCTTTCTTT. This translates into CASSVDADNTEAFF.

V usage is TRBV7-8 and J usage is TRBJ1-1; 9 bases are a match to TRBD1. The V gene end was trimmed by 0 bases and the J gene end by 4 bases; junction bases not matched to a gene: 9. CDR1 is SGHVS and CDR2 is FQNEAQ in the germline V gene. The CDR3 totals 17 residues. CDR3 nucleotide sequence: TGTGCCAGCAGCTTAGCATCGGGACAGGGATCGAGCACTGAAGCTTTCTTT. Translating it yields CASSLASGQGSSTEAFF.

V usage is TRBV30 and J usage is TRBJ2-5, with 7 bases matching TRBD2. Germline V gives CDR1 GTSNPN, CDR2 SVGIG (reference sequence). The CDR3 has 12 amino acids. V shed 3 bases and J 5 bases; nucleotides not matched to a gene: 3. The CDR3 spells CAWRELAETQYF. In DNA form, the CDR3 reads TGTGCCTGGAGGGAACTAGCGGAGACCCAGTACTTC.